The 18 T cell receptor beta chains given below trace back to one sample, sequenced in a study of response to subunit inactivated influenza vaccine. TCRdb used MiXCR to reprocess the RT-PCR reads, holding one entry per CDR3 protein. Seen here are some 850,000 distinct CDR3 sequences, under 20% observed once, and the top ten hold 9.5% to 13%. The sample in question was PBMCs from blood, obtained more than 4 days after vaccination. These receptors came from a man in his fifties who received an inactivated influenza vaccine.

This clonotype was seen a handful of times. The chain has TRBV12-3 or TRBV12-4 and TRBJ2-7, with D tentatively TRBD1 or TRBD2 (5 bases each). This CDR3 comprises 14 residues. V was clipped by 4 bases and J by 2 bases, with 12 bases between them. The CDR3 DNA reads TGTGCCAGCAGTTGGGGGTCAACGACCTACGAGCAGTACTTC. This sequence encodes CASSWGSTTYEQYF.

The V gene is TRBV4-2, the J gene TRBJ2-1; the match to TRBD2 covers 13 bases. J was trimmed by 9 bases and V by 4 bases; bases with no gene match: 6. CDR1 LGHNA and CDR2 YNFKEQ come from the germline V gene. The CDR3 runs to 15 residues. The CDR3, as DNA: TGTGCCAGCAGCCCGGGGACTAGCGGGGATGGTGAGCAGTTCTTC. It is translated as CASSPGTSGDGEQFF.

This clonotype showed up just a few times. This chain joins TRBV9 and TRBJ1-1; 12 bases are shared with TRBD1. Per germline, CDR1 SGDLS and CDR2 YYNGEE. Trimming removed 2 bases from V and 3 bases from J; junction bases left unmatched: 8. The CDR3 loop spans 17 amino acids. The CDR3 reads CASSVRDRGLGDTEAFF. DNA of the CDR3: TGTGCCAGCAGCGTCCGGGACAGGGGGCTTGGGGACACTGAAGCTTTCTTT.

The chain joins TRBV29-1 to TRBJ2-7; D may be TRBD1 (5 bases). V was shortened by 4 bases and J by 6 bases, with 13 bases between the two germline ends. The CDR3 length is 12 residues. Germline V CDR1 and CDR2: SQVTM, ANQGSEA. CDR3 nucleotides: TGCAGCGTTGGACAGTCACTCGGCGAGCAGTACTTC. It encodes CSVGQSLGEQYF.

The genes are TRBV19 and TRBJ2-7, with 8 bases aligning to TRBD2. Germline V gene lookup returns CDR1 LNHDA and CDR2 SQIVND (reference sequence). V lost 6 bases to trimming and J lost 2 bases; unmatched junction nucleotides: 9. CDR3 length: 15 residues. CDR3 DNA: TGTGCCAGTAGATTCGGTAGCGGGGAGGCCTACGAGCAGTACTTC. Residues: CASRFGSGEAYEQYF. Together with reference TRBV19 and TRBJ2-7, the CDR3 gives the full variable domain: DGGITQSPKYLFRKEGQNVTLSCEQNLNHDAMYWYRQDPGQGLRLIYYSQIVNDFQKGDIAEGYSVSREKKESFPLTVTSAQKNPTAFYLCASRFGSGEAYEQYFGPGTRLTVT.

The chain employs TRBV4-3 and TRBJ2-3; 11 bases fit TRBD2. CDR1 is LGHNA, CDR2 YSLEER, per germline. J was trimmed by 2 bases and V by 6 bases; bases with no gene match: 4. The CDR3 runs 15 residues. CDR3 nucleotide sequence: TGCGCCAGCAGGCGGGGACTAGCGGACACAGATACGCAGTATTTT. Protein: CASRRGLADTDTQYF.

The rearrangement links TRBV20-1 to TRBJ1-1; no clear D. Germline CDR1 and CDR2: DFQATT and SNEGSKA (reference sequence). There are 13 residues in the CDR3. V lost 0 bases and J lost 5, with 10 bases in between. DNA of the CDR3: TGCAGTGCTAGAGACGGGGTTGGGACTGAAGCTTTCTTT. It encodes CSARDGVGTEAFF.

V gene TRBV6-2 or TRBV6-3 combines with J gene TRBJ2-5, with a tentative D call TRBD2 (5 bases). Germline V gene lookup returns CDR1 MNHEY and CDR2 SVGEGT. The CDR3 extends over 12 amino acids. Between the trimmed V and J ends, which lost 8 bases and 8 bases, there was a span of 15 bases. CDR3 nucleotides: TGTGCCAGCGGAGAATTTCGGGGAACCCAGTACTTC. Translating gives CASGEFRGTQYF.

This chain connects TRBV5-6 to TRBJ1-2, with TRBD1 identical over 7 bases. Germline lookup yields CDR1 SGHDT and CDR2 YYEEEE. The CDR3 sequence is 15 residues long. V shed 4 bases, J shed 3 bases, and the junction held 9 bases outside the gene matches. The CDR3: CASSPWLQGDYGYTF. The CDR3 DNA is TGTGCCAGCAGCCCTTGGTTGCAGGGGGACTATGGCTACACCTTC.

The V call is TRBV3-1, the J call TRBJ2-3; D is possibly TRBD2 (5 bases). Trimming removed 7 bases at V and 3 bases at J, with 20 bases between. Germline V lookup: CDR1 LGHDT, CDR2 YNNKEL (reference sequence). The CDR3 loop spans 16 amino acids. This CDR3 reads CASTPGGGFSTDTQYF. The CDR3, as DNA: TGTGCCAGCACCCCCGGCGGAGGCTTCTCGACAGATACGCAGTATTTT.

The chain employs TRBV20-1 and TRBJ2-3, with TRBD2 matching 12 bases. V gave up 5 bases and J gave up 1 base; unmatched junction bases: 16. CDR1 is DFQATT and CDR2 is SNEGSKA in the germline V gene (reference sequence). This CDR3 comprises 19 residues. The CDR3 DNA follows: TGCAGTGCTTTACAACTAGCGGGGGGACCCAGATACGGCACAGATACGCAGTATTTT. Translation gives CSALQLAGGPRYGTDTQYF.

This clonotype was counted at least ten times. Here the CDR3 reads CASSFASGANVLTF. Written as DNA, the CDR3 is TGTGCCAGCAGTTTCGCCTCTGGGGCCAACGTCCTGACTTTC. The V call is TRBV12-3 or TRBV12-4, the J call TRBJ2-6; D uncertain. V lost 3 bases to trimming and J lost 0 bases, with 3 bases between them. The CDR3 loop spans 14 amino acids.

In nucleotides, the CDR3 is TGTGCCACCAGTGATTTAAGGCAGAAAGATACGCAGTATTTT. As protein: CATSDLRQKDTQYF. This rearrangement joins TRBV24-1 to TRBJ2-3; D not resolved. The CDR3 is 14 residues long. CDR1 is KGHDR and CDR2 is SFDVKD in the germline V gene. Between the trimmed V and J ends, which lost 1 base and 5 bases, there was a span of 9 bases.

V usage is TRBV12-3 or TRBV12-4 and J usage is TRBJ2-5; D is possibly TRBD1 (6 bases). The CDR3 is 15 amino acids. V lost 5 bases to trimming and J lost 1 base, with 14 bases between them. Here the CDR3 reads CASSGTPSLQETQYF. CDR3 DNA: TGTGCCAGCAGTGGGACACCATCCCTCCAAGAGACCCAGTACTTC.

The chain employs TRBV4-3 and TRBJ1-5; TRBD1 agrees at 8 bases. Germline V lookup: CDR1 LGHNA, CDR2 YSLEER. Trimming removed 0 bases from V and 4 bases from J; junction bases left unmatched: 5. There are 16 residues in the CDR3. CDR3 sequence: CASSQEYQGANQPQHF. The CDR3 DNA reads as TGCGCCAGCAGCCAAGAGTATCAGGGGGCGAATCAGCCCCAGCATTTT.

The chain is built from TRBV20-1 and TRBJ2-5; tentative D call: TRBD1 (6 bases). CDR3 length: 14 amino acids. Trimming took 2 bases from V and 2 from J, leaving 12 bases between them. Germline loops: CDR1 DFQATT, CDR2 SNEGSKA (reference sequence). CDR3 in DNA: TGCAGTGCTAGACCGGTTGACAGGCAAGAGACCCAGTACTTC. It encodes CSARPVDRQETQYF.

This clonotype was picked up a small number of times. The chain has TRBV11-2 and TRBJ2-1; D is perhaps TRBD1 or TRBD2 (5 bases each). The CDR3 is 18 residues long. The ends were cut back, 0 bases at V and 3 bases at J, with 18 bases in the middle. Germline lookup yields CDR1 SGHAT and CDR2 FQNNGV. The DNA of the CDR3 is TGTGCCAGCAGCTTAGAGCCGGGACGTGCAGGTCTCTACAATGAGCAGTTCTTC. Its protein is CASSLEPGRAGLYNEQFF.

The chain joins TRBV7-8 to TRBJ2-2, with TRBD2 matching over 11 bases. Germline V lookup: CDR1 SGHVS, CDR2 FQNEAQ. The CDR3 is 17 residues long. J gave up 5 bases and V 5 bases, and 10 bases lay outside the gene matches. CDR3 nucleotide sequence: TGTGCCAGCAGCCCCCCGGGTAGCGGGAGGGTAACCGGGGAGCTGTTTTTT. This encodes CASSPPGSGRVTGELFF.